This T cell receptor beta chain originates from a study of graft-versus-host responses after intestinal transplantation. Study overall: All recipients were transplanted with multivisceral, liver-intestinal, or isolated intestinal grafts. Tacrolimus and steroids were given for three to four years to all recipients after anti-thymocyte globulin induction. Overall study results and limits: Recipient marrow harbored GvH clones, some of which surfaced first in ileum or blood. High graft-versus-host to host-versus-graft clonal ratios were found in allografts of patients who had graft-donor T cell macrochimerism.

This CDR3 comprises 14 residues. Germline CDR1 reads SGHTA; CDR2 reads FQGNSA. V shed 5 bases, J shed 7 bases, and the junction held 7 bases outside the gene matches. A word on this clone: Its cognate antigen is unknown.

Profiled with immunoSEQ multiplex PCR; TCRdb holds only in-frame clones, not every one. The repertoire holds about 82,000 clones, with roughly nine tenths as singletons. Sequencing used unstimulated CD4+ T cells sorted from spleen or lymph node cells, obtained before intestinal transplant. The receptor's source is a human donor who received an intestinal transplant. The chain joins TRBV7-2 to TRBJ2-2, with TRBD2 matching over 7 bases. The CDR3 protein is CASSTRLAGGELFF. CDR3 coding DNA: TGTGCCAGCAGCACTCGACTAGCAGGCGGGGAGCTGTTTTTT.